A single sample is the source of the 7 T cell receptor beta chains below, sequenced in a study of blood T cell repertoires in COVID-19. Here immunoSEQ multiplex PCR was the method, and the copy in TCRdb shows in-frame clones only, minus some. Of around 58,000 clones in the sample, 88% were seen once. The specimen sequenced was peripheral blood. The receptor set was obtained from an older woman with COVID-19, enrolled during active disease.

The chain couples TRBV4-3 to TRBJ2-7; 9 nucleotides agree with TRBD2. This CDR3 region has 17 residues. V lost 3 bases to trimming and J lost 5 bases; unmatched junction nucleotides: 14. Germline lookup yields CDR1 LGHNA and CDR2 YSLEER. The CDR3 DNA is TGCGCCAGCAGCCACATTTCTAGCGGGGCTTCTACGCACGAGCAGTACTTC. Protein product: CASSHISSGASTHEQYF.

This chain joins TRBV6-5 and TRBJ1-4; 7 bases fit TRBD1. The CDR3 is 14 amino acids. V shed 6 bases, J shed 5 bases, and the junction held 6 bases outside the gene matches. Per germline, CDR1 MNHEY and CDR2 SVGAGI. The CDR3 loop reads CASSPGQKNEKLFF. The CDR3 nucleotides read TGTGCCAGCAGCCCGGGACAGAAGAATGAAAAACTGTTTTTT.

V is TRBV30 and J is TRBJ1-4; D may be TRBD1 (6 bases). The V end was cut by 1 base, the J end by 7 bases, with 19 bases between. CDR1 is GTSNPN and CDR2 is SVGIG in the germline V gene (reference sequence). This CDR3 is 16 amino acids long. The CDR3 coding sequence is TGTGCCTGGAGTGGGTCGGGGGGCGCGACCCGTGAAAAACTGTTTTTT. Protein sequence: CAWSGSGGATREKLFF.

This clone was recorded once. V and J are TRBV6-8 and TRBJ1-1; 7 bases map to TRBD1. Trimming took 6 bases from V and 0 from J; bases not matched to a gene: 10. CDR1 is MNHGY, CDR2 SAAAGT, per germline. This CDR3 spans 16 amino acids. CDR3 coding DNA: TGTGCCAGCAGCCCTCGACAGGGAGCTATGAACACTGAAGCTTTCTTT. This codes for CASSPRQGAMNTEAFF.

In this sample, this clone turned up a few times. The CDR3, as DNA: TGCGCCAGCGGCCGACTAGCGGGAGACACCGGGGAGCTGTTTTTT. This codes for CASGRLAGDTGELFF. This chain joins TRBV4-1 and TRBJ2-2; 12 nucleotides align to TRBD2. The V gene's germline CDR1 is MGHRA and CDR2 YSYEKL. V trimming: 8 bases; J trimming: 3 bases; junction bases outside the gene matches: 4. The CDR3 sequence is 15 residues long.

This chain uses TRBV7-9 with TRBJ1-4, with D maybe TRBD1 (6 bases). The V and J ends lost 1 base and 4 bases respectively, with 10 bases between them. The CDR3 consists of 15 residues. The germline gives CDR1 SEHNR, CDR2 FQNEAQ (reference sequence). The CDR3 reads CASSLVGALNEKLFF. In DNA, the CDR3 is TGTGCCAGCAGCTTAGTGGGGGCCCTTAATGAAAAACTGTTTTTT. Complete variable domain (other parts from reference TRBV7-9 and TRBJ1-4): DTGVSQNPRHKITKRGQNVTFRCDPISEHNRLYWYRQTLGQGPEFLTYFQNEAQLEKSRLLSDRFSAERPKGSFSTLEIQRTEQGDSAMYLCASSLVGALNEKLFFGSGTQLSVL.

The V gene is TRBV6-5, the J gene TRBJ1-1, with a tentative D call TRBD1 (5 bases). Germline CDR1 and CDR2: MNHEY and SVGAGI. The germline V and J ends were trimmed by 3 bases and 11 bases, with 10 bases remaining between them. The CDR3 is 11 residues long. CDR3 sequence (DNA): TGTGCCAGCAGTTATGGGAGGGACGCTTTCTTT. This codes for CASSYGRDAFF.